Sequencing of this T cell receptor (beta chain) was carried out in a study of CD4 T cells in relation to SARS-CoV-2 and coronaviruses. Of note for this clone: What it binds is unknown.

CDR1 is SGHRS, CDR2 YFSETQ, per germline. V lost 2 bases and J lost 0; bases outside the gene matches: 5. The CDR3 has 15 amino acids. Using immunoSEQ multiplex PCR, the repertoire was profiled, and TCRdb retains in-frame clones only, with some absent. The data show approximately 70,000 clones, with 93% seen just once and 0.23% held by the top ten. Study findings and constraints: In around 67% of donors, memory CD4+ clonotypes crossrecognized SARS-CoV-2 and at least one common cold coronavirus spike.

Before the COVID-19 pandemic, during about 2010-2019, CD4+ T cells were taken from unexposed donors. Naive and memory CD4+ T cells came from enriched cryopreserved PBMCs. Sequences were obtained from naive CD4+ T cells from PBMCs. Subset given: naive CD4+ T cells isolated by negative enrichment. The rearrangement joins TRBV5-1 to TRBJ2-7, with 7 bases matching TRBD1. The receptor comes from a human donor in good health. The CDR3 protein is CASSFVRGSSYEQYF. CDR3 DNA: TGCGCCAGCAGCTTTGTCAGGGGGAGCTCCTACGAGCAGTACTTC. Combining the CDR3 with reference TRBV5-1 and TRBJ2-7 gives the whole variable domain KAGVTQTPRYLIKTRGQQVTLSCSPISGHRSVSWYQQTPGQGLQFLFEYFSETQRNKGNFPGRFSGRQFSNSRSEMNVSTLELGDSALYLCASSFVRGSSYEQYFGPGTRLTVT.